A single sample gave rise to the 8 T cell receptor beta chains below, sequenced in a study of cytomegalovirus exposure and HLA in healthy donors (dated by TCRdb to about 2017). Receptor amplification or capture employed the immunoSEQ multiplex PCR assay. For the multiplex PCR, a mixture combining 60 forward primers for TCR Vbeta segments and 13 reverse primers for TCR Jbeta segments was used. TCRdb obtained this table from immuneACCESS and retained in-frame rearrangements with V and J assigned. These tables miss some clones; where compared with another copy, unresolved V genes account for less than half of the shortfall, and the remainder is unexplained. The sample yields 150,000 to 200,000 clones; 70% to 80% were counted once. About 4.4% of the sample rests with the top ten. Input material: PBMCs. The receptors stem from a woman in her 30s in good health and CMV-seropositive.

This rearrangement joins TRBV10-3 to TRBJ2-3; unclear D gene. V gave up 2 bases and J gave up 4 bases, with 10 bases separating them. Germline V CDR1 and CDR2: ENHRY, SYGVKD. The CDR3 length is 14 residues. CDR3 sequence reads: CAISEQTSSDTQYF. For the CDR3, the DNA is TGTGCCATCAGTGAGCAGACTTCATCAGATACGCAGTATTTT.

This clone was detected only once. The CDR3 nucleotides read TGTGCCAGCAGTCCAGGGGGGTCAGGCCAGAAGCTGAACACTGAAGCTTTCTTT. This sequence encodes CASSPGGSGQKLNTEAFF. The chain recombines TRBV28 with TRBJ1-1; 7 nucleotides agree with TRBD1. Germline CDR1 and CDR2: MDHEN and SYDVKM. V lost 5 bases to trimming and J lost 0 bases; unmatched junction nucleotides: 15. This CDR3 is 18 amino acids long.

Here the CDR3 DNA reads TGTGCCAGCAGCTTGGACCAGGGGGCGGTAGGAGAAAAACTGTTTTTT. As protein: CASSLDQGAVGEKLFF. This chain connects TRBV5-8 to TRBJ1-4, with 8 positions matching TRBD1. The CDR3 totals 16 residues. Germline trimming cut 0 bases from V and 8 bases from J; bases unmatched to any gene: 9. Germline CDR1 and CDR2: SGHTS and YDEGEE.

The J gene is TRBJ1-2, the V gene TRBV6-5, with 8 bases lining up with TRBD1. The CDR3 is 15 amino acids. V lost 6 bases to trimming and J lost 6 bases; unmatched junction nucleotides: 12. Germline CDR1 reads MNHEY; CDR2 reads SVGAGI. As DNA, the CDR3 is TGTGCCAGCAGGCTGGCAGGGGGCGGTTCGGATGGCTACACCTTC. Translation gives CASRLAGGGSDGYTF.

The CDR3 nucleotides read TGCGCCAGCAGCCAAAACAGGGGGTGGTACGAGCAGTACTTC. Protein: CASSQNRGWYEQYF. The chain has TRBV4-1 and TRBJ2-7; the match to TRBD1 covers 8 bases. Germline V CDR1 and CDR2: MGHRA, YSYEKL. This CDR3 contains 14 residues. Trimming removed 2 bases from V and 4 bases from J; junction bases left unmatched: 4.

The CDR3 loop is CASSPFSQGAFGNQPQHF. The CDR3 coding sequence is TGTGCCAGCAGCCCATTTAGCCAGGGGGCGTTTGGCAATCAGCCCCAGCATTTT. This chain uses TRBV7-8 with TRBJ1-5; 8 bases align to TRBD1. The CDR3 covers 18 residues. The V gene's germline CDR1 is SGHVS and CDR2 FQNEAQ. Trimming at V came to 5 bases and at J to 2 bases, leaving 14 bases not matched to a gene.

The chain has TRBV11-3 and TRBJ2-2; 14 bases match TRBD2. Germline trimming cut 5 bases from V and 7 bases from J; bases unmatched to any gene: 9. This CDR3 is built from 17 residues. CDR1 SGHNT and CDR2 YENEEA come from the germline V gene. The CDR3 protein is CASSQGLAGGSSGELFF. DNA for the CDR3: TGTGCCAGCAGCCAAGGACTAGCGGGAGGATCTAGCGGGGAGCTGTTTTTT.

CDR3 amino acids: CASSYGLGNYGYTF. The CDR3 DNA is TGTGCCAGCAGTTACGGACTCGGCAACTATGGCTACACCTTC. The J gene is TRBJ1-2, the V gene TRBV6-5; D not certain. The germline CDR1 and CDR2 sequences are MNHEY and SVGAGI. CDR3 length: 14 residues. V was clipped by 2 bases and J by 2 bases, with 9 bases between them.